These 23 T cell receptor beta chains originate from one sample sequenced in a study of molecular identifiers for immune sequencing clone quantification. TCRdb ran MiXCR on the PCR reads and lists one entry per CDR3 protein. The repertoire consists of approximately 680,000 distinct CDR3 sequences, with about 25% occurring once and the leading ten covering about 0.81%. Sample: naive CD8+ T cells from blood, with Jurkat cell RNA spiked in. Subset: FACS-sorted CD8+CD4-CCR7+CD45RA+ naive T cells. These receptors were collected from a human donor in good health. Some libraries in this study had Jurkat cell RNA spiked in.

This clonotype was detected many times. This chain uses TRBV6-1 with TRBJ2-7, with TRBD2 identical over 8 bases. The CDR3 is 14 residues long. Germline CDR1 and CDR2: MNHNS and SASEGT. V trimming: 0 bases; J trimming: 2 bases; junction bases outside the gene matches: 0. CDR3 nucleotides: TGTGCCAGCAGTGAAGCGCGGGGGGCCTACGAGCAGTACTTC. Translated, it gives CASSEARGAYEQYF.

In this sample, this clonotype turned up many times. J is TRBJ2-7 and V is TRBV4-3, with 15 bases matching TRBD2. CDR3 length: 16 residues. The V and J ends lost 4 bases and 3 bases, in that order; junction bases with no gene match: 4. Germline V CDR1 and CDR2: LGHNA, YSLEER. The CDR3 nucleotides read TGCGCCAGCAGCCCCGGACTAGCGGGAGGGGTCTACGAGCAGTACTTC. This encodes CASSPGLAGGVYEQYF.

This clonotype was observed at least ten times. The rearrangement links TRBV20-1 to TRBJ2-1; TRBD2 matches at 7 bases. Germline loops: CDR1 DFQATT, CDR2 SNEGSKA (reference sequence). The CDR3 covers 16 residues. J gave up 2 bases and V 3 bases, and 10 bases lay outside the gene matches. This CDR3 reads CSARGAGNRPYNEQFF. The CDR3 DNA follows: TGCAGTGCTAGGGGAGCGGGGAATCGCCCCTACAATGAGCAGTTCTTC.

The chain links TRBV7-6 to TRBJ2-7, with D unclear. The V gene's germline CDR1 is SGHVS and CDR2 FNYEAQ. The ends were cut back, 0 bases at V and 0 bases at J, with 6 bases in the middle. The CDR3 covers 14 residues. The CDR3 loop reads CASSLAQNSYEQYF. The CDR3 DNA reads TGTGCCAGCAGCTTAGCACAAAACTCCTACGAGCAGTACTTC. The full variable domain, rest sourced from reference TRBV7-6 and TRBJ2-7, is GAGVSQSPRYKVTKRGQDVALRCDPISGHVSLYWYRQALGQGPEFLTYFNYEAQQDKSGLPNDRFSAERPEGSISTLTIQRTEQRDSAMYRCASSLAQNSYEQYFGPGTRLTVT.

This clonotype was seen more than once but under ten times. The chain joins TRBV5-1 to TRBJ2-6; 13 nucleotides align to TRBD2. Trimming removed 4 bases from V and 2 bases from J; junction bases left unmatched: 9. The CDR3 covers 19 residues. Germline CDR1 SGHRS, CDR2 YFSETQ. Here the CDR3 reads CASSRTSGGPAAGANVLTF. The CDR3 DNA sequence: TGCGCCAGCAGCCGGACTAGCGGGGGCCCGGCTGCTGGGGCCAACGTCCTGACTTTC. The full variable domain, completed using reference TRBV5-1 and TRBJ2-6, is KAGVTQTPRYLIKTRGQQVTLSCSPISGHRSVSWYQQTPGQGLQFLFEYFSETQRNKGNFPGRFSGRQFSNSRSEMNVSTLELGDSALYLCASSRTSGGPAAGANVLTFGAGSRLTVL.

A few counts support this clonotype. One end of the junction does not line up with germline, which may come from a read error. V is TRBV5-1 and J is TRBJ1-1, with D uncertain. CDR1 SGHRS and CDR2 YFSETQ come from the germline V gene. The CDR3 is made up of 13 amino acids. CDR3 nucleotides: TGCGCCAGCAGCTTGTGGGAGAACGCTGAAGCTTTCTTT. It translates to CASSLWENAEAFF.

Comments on this clonotype: This clone may be a read error of a much larger clone one base away. The chain has TRBV4-1 and TRBJ2-3; possible D gene TRBD1, 7 bases. CDR3 length equals 14 residues. V lost 0 bases and J lost 6, with 10 bases in between. Germline V CDR1 and CDR2: MGHRA, YSYEKL. CDR3 DNA sequence: TGCGCCAGCAGCCAAGATTCAGGGGGGGATACGCAGTATTTT. This gives the protein CASSQDSGGDTQYF.

J is TRBJ2-5 and V is TRBV6-1; 14 positions agree with TRBD2. V was pared by 6 bases and J by 5 bases, with 5 bases of the junction left unmatched. The CDR3 consists of 15 residues. Germline V gene lookup returns CDR1 MNHNS and CDR2 SASEGT. CDR3 DNA: TGTGCCAGCAGATCGACTAGCGGGGGGGTTGAGACCCAGTACTTC. Its translation: CASRSTSGGVETQYF.

The chain has TRBV6-6 and TRBJ2-1; 10 nucleotides line up with TRBD1. Germline CDR1 MNHNY, CDR2 SVGAGI (reference sequence). J was trimmed by 10 bases and V by 7 bases; bases with no gene match: 7. The CDR3 totals 13 residues. This CDR3 is CASTQTGGWEQFF. In DNA form, the CDR3 reads TGTGCCAGCACCCAGACAGGGGGCTGGGAGCAGTTCTTC.

This clonotype has a count of ten or more. The gene calls are TRBV12-3 or TRBV12-4 and TRBJ2-5; D remains unclear. Trimming removed 0 bases at V and 5 bases at J, with 16 bases between. The CDR3 runs 16 residues. CDR3 loop: CASSLALATTHETQYF. CDR3 sequence (DNA): TGTGCCAGCAGTTTAGCGTTGGCGACAACCCACGAGACCCAGTACTTC.

The chain is built from TRBV4-3 and TRBJ2-1; TRBD2 aligns across 14 bases. V lost 2 bases and J lost 10; bases outside the gene matches: 16. The CDR3 is 19 amino acids. The germline CDR1 and CDR2 sequences are LGHNA and YSLEER. The CDR3 bases are TGCGCCAGCAGCCAATGGATGGGAATGACTAGCGGGAGGGCCGGCGAGCAGTTCTTC. Protein product: CASSQWMGMTSGRAGEQFF.

Turning to this clonotype: One end of the junction fails to match germline, which may point to a read error. V gene TRBV7-2 combines with J gene TRBJ1-3; D is uncertain. CDR1 is SGHTA, CDR2 FQGNSA, per germline. This CDR3 is built from 13 residues. The CDR3 is CARSPPPGNPIYF. For the CDR3, the DNA is TGTGCCCGCAGCCCCCCCCCTGGAAACCCCATATATTTT.

This rearrangement joins TRBV27 to TRBJ1-1; 9 bases line up with TRBD1. V dropped 5 bases and J dropped 5; count of bases not matched to a gene: 9. The CDR3 contains 15 residues. The germline V gene has CDR1 MNHEY and CDR2 SMNVEV (reference sequence). The DNA for the CDR3 is TGTGCCAGCAGTACGCCGGGACAGGGTACAACTGAAGCTTTCTTT. It codes for CASSTPGQGTTEAFF.

This clonotype was detected a few times. The chain uses TRBV7-9 and TRBJ2-7; D perhaps matches TRBD1 (5 bases). Germline-derived CDR1 and CDR2 are SEHNR and FQNEAQ (reference sequence). Trimming stripped 4 bases from V and 4 bases from J, with 17 bases between. This CDR3 has 15 amino acids. The DNA for the CDR3 is TGTGCCAGCAGCTCAACCTCGGGTAGGGGTTACGAGCAGTACTTC. This translates into CASSSTSGRGYEQYF. Combining the CDR3 with reference TRBV7-9 and TRBJ2-7 gives the whole variable domain DTGVSQNPRHKITKRGQNVTFRCDPISEHNRLYWYRQTLGQGPEFLTYFQNEAQLEKSRLLSDRFSAERPKGSFSTLEIQRTEQGDSAMYLCASSSTSGRGYEQYFGPGTRLTVT.

This clonotype appeared once. Being one base from a much bigger clone, this may be a read error. This chain uses TRBV10-3 with TRBJ2-5, with D perhaps matching TRBD1 (6 bases). Germline V gives CDR1 ENHRY, CDR2 SYGVKD. The CDR3 contains 12 residues. The V gene lost 5 bases and the J gene lost 4 bases, with 8 bases spanning the gap. As DNA, the CDR3 is TGTGCCATCAGTACAGGGCCAGAGACCCAGTACTTC. It yields the protein CAISTGPETQYF.

This clonotype was counted a few times. The chain has TRBV9 and TRBJ1-6; D call uncertain. V lost 6 bases and J 0 bases, leaving 13 bases between the germline ends. The CDR3 covers 16 residues. The germline V gene encodes CDR1 SGDLS and CDR2 YYNGEE. CDR3 in amino acids: CASTPGSSSYNSPLHF. As DNA, the CDR3 is TGTGCCAGCACCCCCGGGTCTAGCTCCTATAATTCACCCCTCCACTTT.

This clonotype came up a few times. J is TRBJ1-6 and V is TRBV6-5, with a weak D call TRBD1 (5 bases). The germline V gene encodes CDR1 MNHEY and CDR2 SVGAGI. V lost 4 bases to trimming and J lost 7 bases, with 14 bases between them. The CDR3 spans 15 residues. CDR3 nucleotide sequence: TGTGCCAGCAGTTCCAGTGCAGGGAGCAATTCACCCCTCCACTTT. This codes for CASSSSAGSNSPLHF.

CDR3 coding DNA: TGTGCCAGTAGCGACGGGGACTTCCCCAGGGACACTGAAGCTTTCTTT. It translates to CASSDGDFPRDTEAFF. The genes are TRBV19 and TRBJ1-1; the D gene is possibly TRBD1 (5 bases). Germline V gene data show CDR1 as LNHDA and CDR2 as SQIVND (reference sequence). The ends were cut back, 6 bases at V and 3 bases at J, with 20 bases in the middle. CDR3 length: 16 residues.

In this sample, this clonotype turned up many times. CDR3 nucleotides: TGTGCCAGCAGCTTAGCCTCAGTGAGCACAGATACGCAGTATTTT. Its translation: CASSLASVSTDTQYF. The chain couples TRBV7-9 to TRBJ2-3; D remains ambiguous. Germline assignment: CDR1 SEHNR and CDR2 FQNEAQ (reference sequence). V lost 0 bases and J 0 bases, leaving 7 bases between the germline ends. The CDR3 spans 15 residues.

This clonotype was counted only a few times. V gene TRBV27 combines with J gene TRBJ1-5; unclear D gene. This CDR3 is built from 13 residues. V was shortened by 3 bases and J by 1 base, with 4 bases between the two germline ends. Germline V CDR1 and CDR2: MNHEY, SMNVEV (reference sequence). The CDR3 sequence is CASSFRSNQPQHF. CDR3 nucleotide sequence: TGTGCCAGCAGTTTCCGGAGCAATCAGCCCCAGCATTTT.

This chain connects TRBV20-1 to TRBJ2-1; TRBD1 or TRBD2 may be the D gene (5 bases each). Germline assignment: CDR1 DFQATT and CDR2 SNEGSKA (reference sequence). There are 19 residues in the CDR3. V was clipped by 3 bases and J by 3 bases, with 27 bases between them. CDR3 bases: TGCAGTGCTAGCCTCGTCGATGGGGGAGACCTCCCTCTCTACAATGAGCAGTTCTTC. As protein: CSASLVDGGDLPLYNEQFF.

This clonotype was found a few times. V and J are TRBV12-3 or TRBV12-4 and TRBJ2-2; 8 nucleotides agree with TRBD1. J lost 6 bases, V lost 10 bases, and 4 bases had no gene match. The CDR3 has 12 amino acids. CDR3 nucleotide sequence: TGTGCCACTCAGGGGGCATCCGGGGAGCTGTTTTTT. This encodes CATQGASGELFF.

This clonotype has ten or more counts. The chain carries TRBV3-1 and TRBJ2-2; D is uncertain. The length of the CDR3 is 18 residues. The germline V gene encodes CDR1 LGHDT and CDR2 YNNKEL (reference sequence). The ends were cut back, 4 bases at V and 0 bases at J, with 18 bases in the middle. The CDR3 protein is CASSPLAQHTTNTGELFF. The CDR3 nucleotides are TGTGCCAGCAGCCCTCTGGCACAGCACACTACGAACACCGGGGAGCTGTTTTTT.